The T cell receptor (beta chain) under discussion was sequenced for a study of shared clonotypes between healthy human individuals. Study-level background: In total, the donors were two women and a few men aged 18 to 49. Study results and caveats: Researchers found naive subsets generally carried larger estimated richness than memory subsets.

Donation came from healthy HIV-negative adults that had no recent acute infections or vaccinations. Caucasian adults living in Nashville, Tennessee, provided all samples. The protocol was immunoSEQ multiplex PCR, while the TCRdb copy is restricted to in-frame clones and leaves out a portion. The profile covers some 1,100,000 clones, with approximately 78% appearing a single time and roughly 0.56% taken by the ten largest. Concerning this clone: What it recognizes is unknown.

The CDR3 sequence is 15 residues long. Trimming took 1 base from V and 4 from J; bases not matched to a gene: 4. The V gene's germline CDR1 is SGHAT and CDR2 FQNNGV. The rearrangement uses TRBV11-2 and TRBJ2-5, with 9 positions matching TRBD2. Sequencing was performed on memory CD4+ T cells from PBMCs. Subset of the sample: CD45RA-negative fraction. The sequence derives from a man aged 18 to 30 in good health. Some clones in this sample may be carry-over from other donors' samples. CDR3 residues: CASSLVGTSRETQYF. CDR3 nucleotide sequence: TGTGCCAGCAGCTTAGTTGGGACTAGCAGAGAGACCCAGTACTTC.